This passage covers 22 T cell receptor beta chains from one sample sequenced in a study of CD8 T cells in ankylosing spondylitis. TCRdb passed the 5' RACE reads through MiXCR, listing each CDR3 protein once. The data contain 200,000 to 250,000 distinct CDR3 sequences, 15% to 20% of them seen just once; the ten biggest clones take up about 44%. No antigen has been identified for these receptors. Study-level points and caveats: Several highly homologous variants made up a TCR beta motif, and this motif appeared characteristic of ankylosing spondylitis blood.

Sequencing was done on a sample of blood, either unsorted or a sorted T cell fraction (not recorded which). The receptor set was obtained from a male donor with ankylosing spondylitis.

V is TRBV15 and J is TRBJ2-7; D is unresolved. Germline V gives CDR1 LNHNV, CDR2 YYDKDF (reference sequence). Trimming cost V 5 bases and J 3 bases, with 8 bases left between them. The CDR3 totals 12 residues. DNA of the CDR3: TGTGCCACCAGCCCTACGAGCTACGAGCAGTACTTC. It is translated as CATSPTSYEQYF.

This clonotype was detected a few times. This sequence joins TRBV12-3 or TRBV12-4 and TRBJ2-2; possible D gene TRBD1, 7 bases. The germline V and J ends were trimmed by 7 bases and 4 bases, with 22 bases remaining between them. The CDR3 totals 17 residues. The CDR3 DNA reads as TGTGCCAGCACGTCGGTGGAGGGGGCGCGTGGCACCGGGGAGCTGTTTTTT. Amino acids: CASTSVEGARGTGELFF.

V is TRBV4-2 and J is TRBJ1-1, with 8 nucleotides matching TRBD1. Germline lookup yields CDR1 LGHNA and CDR2 YNFKEQ. This CDR3 has 15 amino acids. V was clipped by 0 bases and J by 8 bases; unmatched bases: 8. CDR3 nucleotide sequence: TGTGCCAGCAGCCAAGAGAGGGACAGGCTAACCGAAGCTTTCTTT. Its protein product is CASSQERDRLTEAFF.

This clonotype was detected once. With a much larger clone just one base away, this may be a read error. V is TRBV12-3 or TRBV12-4 and J is TRBJ2-3; D perhaps matches TRBD1 (5 bases). CDR3 length: 16 residues. V dropped 4 bases and J dropped 1 base, with 15 bases sitting between them. The CDR3 region has the DNA TGTGCCAGCAGTTGCTCGTCAGGGATCGGCACAGATACGCAGTATTTT. Translating gives CASSCSSGIGTDTQYF.

This chain uses TRBV20-1 with TRBJ2-1, with unresolved D. The CDR3 length is 13 residues. The germline V gene encodes CDR1 DFQATT and CDR2 SNEGSKA (reference sequence). Deletions cut 0 bases from V and 9 bases from J, with 12 bases between. CDR3 sequence (DNA): TGCAGTGCTAGAGATGATGACAATCTTGAGCAGTTCTTC. Translating it yields CSARDDDNLEQFF.

This clonotype occurred many times. The rearrangement uses TRBV12-3 or TRBV12-4 and TRBJ2-1, with 7 bases aligning to TRBD2. V shed 6 bases and J 5 bases; nucleotides not matched to a gene: 4. The CDR3 totals 13 residues. CDR3 in amino acids: CASRAGINNEQFF. Written as DNA, the CDR3 is TGTGCCAGCAGAGCGGGGATTAACAATGAGCAGTTCTTC.

The genes are TRBV6-2 or TRBV6-3 and TRBJ1-5; D call uncertain. V was clipped by 0 bases and J by 6 bases, with 12 bases between them. Germline loops: CDR1 MNHEY, CDR2 SVGEGT. The CDR3 is 15 residues long. The CDR3 is CASSYSLRALQPQHF. CDR3 DNA: TGTGCCAGCAGTTACTCACTGCGCGCACTTCAGCCCCAGCATTTT.

The chain employs TRBV9 and TRBJ2-1, with unresolved D. Germline CDR1 reads SGDLS; CDR2 reads YYNGEE. V was pared by 3 bases and J by 0 bases, with 7 bases between. The CDR3 extends over 14 amino acids. The DNA of the CDR3 is TGTGCCAGCAGCGGCCCGAGCTCCTACAATGAGCAGTTCTTC. Its protein product is CASSGPSSYNEQFF.

The sample holds a few counts of this clonotype. The chain couples TRBV27 to TRBJ2-1; 10 bases fit TRBD1. Trimming removed 4 bases from V and 6 bases from J; junction bases left unmatched: 6. This CDR3 region has 15 residues. Germline V gives CDR1 MNHEY, CDR2 SMNVEV (reference sequence). In DNA form, the CDR3 reads TGTGCCAGCAGTTCCGGGACAGGGGATGTCAATGAGCAGTTCTTC. Its protein product is CASSSGTGDVNEQFF.

This clonotype was observed at least ten times. V is TRBV12-3 or TRBV12-4 and J is TRBJ2-3, with D possibly being TRBD1 or TRBD2 (5 bases each). Between the trimmed V and J ends, which lost 9 bases and 6 bases, there was a span of 16 bases. The CDR3 is 13 residues long. The CDR3 DNA reads as TGTGCCAGTTGGGGGTCTCCGTTCGATACGCAGTATTTT. Protein product: CASWGSPFDTQYF.

This clonotype was picked up a small number of times. The V call is TRBV9, the J call TRBJ1-1, with TRBD1 as a possible D gene (6 bases). CDR1 is SGDLS, CDR2 YYNGEE, per germline. There are 14 residues in the CDR3. Trimming took off 4 bases at V and 4 bases at J, with 14 bases between the two ends. The DNA for the CDR3 is TGTGCCAGCAGCCCGGGAGGGGGGGGCACTGAAGCTTTCTTT. Its translation: CASSPGGGGTEAFF. The whole variable domain, filled in from reference TRBV9 and TRBJ1-1, reads DSGVTQTPKHLITATGQRVTLRCSPRSGDLSVYWYQQSLDQGLQFLIQYYNGEERAKGNILERFSAQQFPDLHSELNLSSLELGDSALYFCASSPGGGGTEAFFGQGTRLTVV.

This clonotype showed up just a few times. The chain carries TRBV20-1 and TRBJ2-5; 9 bases agree with TRBD2. From germline, CDR1 is DFQATT and CDR2 SNEGSKA (reference sequence). The CDR3 is 14 residues long. Trimming removed 1 base from V and 3 bases from J; junction bases left unmatched: 3. CDR3 sequence reads: CSARARLAEETQYF. The CDR3 region has the DNA TGCAGTGCTAGAGCCCGACTAGCGGAAGAGACCCAGTACTTC.

This chain connects TRBV10-3 to TRBJ2-7; D uncertain. The V end was cut by 3 bases, the J end by 3 bases, with 6 bases between. From germline, CDR1 is ENHRY and CDR2 SYGVKD. This CDR3 contains 12 residues. Written as DNA, the CDR3 is TGTGCCATCAGTGATGGGGACTACGAGCAGTACTTC. This translates into CAISDGDYEQYF.

V is TRBV25-1 and J is TRBJ2-5; 8 nucleotides align to TRBD1. V was clipped by 6 bases and J by 3 bases; unmatched bases: 3. The CDR3 contains 13 residues. Germline V gives CDR1 MGHDK, CDR2 SYGVNS. CDR3 in amino acids: CASRQGVEETQYF. CDR3 nucleotide sequence: TGTGCCAGCAGACAGGGGGTGGAAGAGACCCAGTACTTC.

This clonotype was observed a few times. The V gene is TRBV6-2 or TRBV6-3, the J gene TRBJ1-1; 10 nucleotides match TRBD1. V gave up 6 bases and J gave up 6 bases; unmatched junction bases: 7. Germline values: CDR1 MNHEY, CDR2 SVGEGT. The CDR3 runs 14 residues. CDR3 sequence reads: CASRPDRGLAEAFF. For the CDR3, the DNA is TGTGCCAGCAGGCCAGACAGGGGGCTTGCTGAAGCTTTCTTT.

V is TRBV12-3 or TRBV12-4 and J is TRBJ2-1, with 12 bases aligning to TRBD2. The CDR3 loop spans 18 amino acids. Trimming removed 2 bases from V and 4 bases from J; junction bases left unmatched: 9. CDR3 in amino acids: CASSLPGLAGPVYNEQFF. The DNA of the CDR3 is TGTGCCAGCAGTTTACCGGGACTAGCGGGCCCGGTTTACAATGAGCAGTTCTTC.

V gene TRBV7-6 combines with J gene TRBJ2-7; TRBD1 matches 8 bases. CDR3 length: 15 amino acids. Germline values: CDR1 SGHVS, CDR2 FNYEAQ. Trimming at V came to 1 base and at J to 2 bases, leaving 4 bases not matched to a gene. Here the CDR3 DNA reads TGTGCCAGCAGCTTAGAACCACAGGGGGCCTACGAGCAGTACTTC. This translates into CASSLEPQGAYEQYF. Full variable domain (rest looked up from reference TRBV7-6 and TRBJ2-7): GAGVSQSPRYKVTKRGQDVALRCDPISGHVSLYWYRQALGQGPEFLTYFNYEAQQDKSGLPNDRFSAERPEGSISTLTIQRTEQRDSAMYRCASSLEPQGAYEQYFGPGTRLTVT.

This chain links TRBV6-4 with TRBJ2-3; tentative D call: TRBD2 (5 bases). This CDR3 has 15 residues. Germline V gives CDR1 MRHNA, CDR2 SNTAGT. V was trimmed by 3 bases and J by 5 bases, leaving 15 bases between them. The CDR3 DNA is TGTGCCAGCAGTGAGGGGTCGAGCGGCCTAGATACGCAGTATTTT. Protein product: CASSEGSSGLDTQYF.

V and J are TRBV12-3 or TRBV12-4 and TRBJ1-3, with 10 bases matching TRBD1. Trimming removed 5 bases from V and 7 bases from J; junction bases left unmatched: 8. The CDR3 covers 15 residues. CDR3 sequence reads: CASSPDRGQGNTIYF. The CDR3 nucleotides read TGTGCCAGCAGTCCCGACAGGGGGCAAGGGAACACCATATATTTT.

The chain uses TRBV10-2 and TRBJ1-1, with 8 bases lining up with TRBD1. The CDR3 runs 11 residues. CDR1 and CDR2 (germline): WSHSY, SAAADI. The V and J ends lost 8 bases and 5 bases, in that order; junction bases with no gene match: 1. The CDR3 loop reads CASRQGTEAFF. The CDR3 nucleotides are TGCGCCAGCCGACAGGGGACTGAAGCTTTCTTT.

The V call is TRBV10-3, the J call TRBJ1-1; no firm D call. Germline-derived CDR1 and CDR2 are ENHRY and SYGVKD. Trimming took off 2 bases at V and 0 bases at J, with 10 bases between the two ends. This CDR3 comprises 15 residues. The CDR3 region has the DNA TGTGCCATCAGTGAGGGGTTAGGGTTGAACACTGAAGCTTTCTTT. This gives the protein CAISEGLGLNTEAFF.

J is TRBJ2-5 and V is TRBV4-1, with 10 bases identical to TRBD2. There are 15 residues in the CDR3. Unmatched junction bases numbered 8, after V lost 5 bases and J lost 5 bases. CDR1 and CDR2 from the germline V gene are MGHRA and YSYEKL. The CDR3 loop reads CASSYEREGPETQYF. CDR3 nucleotide sequence: TGCGCCAGCAGCTACGAGCGGGAGGGCCCCGAGACCCAGTACTTC.